These T cell receptor beta chains were read from a single sample in a study of neoadjuvant anti-PD-1 for oral cavity cancer. Data came from immunoSEQ multiplex PCR; TCRdb stores just in-frame clones and leaves some out. The data hold roughly 68,000 clones, with about 90% observed a single time. Source: PBMCs, taken after nivolumab (anti-PD-1) treatment. These receptor sequences come from a person aged 40 to 85 with oral cavity squamous cell carcinoma. Both conserved end residues are part of each CDR3. Fields, in order: D gene, CDR3 length, V gene, J gene, clone size, CDR3 DNA, CDR3 protein. The D gene is left open where the match is weak. The listing skips clone size in some rows; elsewhere it reads once, few, many or a size class.

D: NA
length: 15
V: TRBV30
J: TRBJ1-1
size: NA
DNA: TGTGCCTGGAGTGATCTGGGGGTAATTCGGACTGAAGCTTTCTTT
CDR3: CAWSDLGVIRTEAFF

D: NA
length: 14
V: TRBV4-1
J: TRBJ2-5
size: NA
DNA: TGCGCCAGCAGCCCTGTGGACGGACAAGAGACCCAGTACTTC
CDR3: CASSPVDGQETQYF

D: NA
length: 11
V: TRBV25-1
J: TRBJ1-1
size: NA
DNA: TGTGCCAGTACAAGGAACACTGAAGCTTTCTTT
CDR3: CASTRNTEAFF

D: NA
length: 16
V: TRBV2
J: TRBJ1-6
size: once
DNA: TGTGCCAGCAGTGAACAGCAGGCCTCCTATAATTCACCCCTCCACTTT
CDR3: CASSEQQASYNSPLHF

D: NA
length: 12
V: TRBV19
J: TRBJ2-7
size: NA
DNA: TGTGCCAGTAGTATGAGGGTAGGCGAGCAGTACTTC
CDR3: CASSMRVGEQYF

D: TRBD1
length: 14
V: TRBV5-1
J: TRBJ1-5
size: NA
DNA: TGCGCCAGCAGCTGGGGACAGGGCGATCAGCCCCAGCATTTT
CDR3: CASSWGQGDQPQHF

D: TRBD1
length: 15
V: TRBV18
J: TRBJ1-1
size: NA
DNA: TGTGCCAGCTCACCCAATTGGCAGGGGGACACTGAAGCTTTCTTT
CDR3: CASSPNWQGDTEAFF

D: TRBD2
length: 16
V: TRBV7-2
J: TRBJ2-2
size: NA
DNA: TGTGCCAGCAGCCTAACTAGCGGGGCTCGCTCCGGGGAGCTGTTTTTT
CDR3: CASSLTSGARSGELFF

D: TRBD2
length: 12
V: TRBV7-9
J: TRBJ2-7
size: medium-sized
DNA: TGTGCCAGCACCGGATCGGGAGGCGAGCAGTACTTC
CDR3: CASTGSGGEQYF

D: TRBD2
length: 16
V: TRBV11-1
J: TRBJ2-7
size: NA
DNA: TGTGCCAGCAGGCCCCGGCTAGCGGGAGTCTGGGGCGAGCAGTACTTC
CDR3: CASRPRLAGVWGEQYF

D: NA
length: 14
V: TRBV11-2
J: TRBJ1-1
size: NA
DNA: TGTGCCAGCAGGTTACAGCCTATGAACACTGAAGCTTTCTTT
CDR3: CASRLQPMNTEAFF

D: NA
length: 12
V: TRBV4-1
J: TRBJ1-6
size: NA
DNA: TGCGCCAGCAGCCAAGGACTTTGGCCCCTCCACTTT
CDR3: CASSQGLWPLHF

D: NA
length: 15
V: TRBV5-6
J: TRBJ2-1
size: NA
DNA: TGTGCCAGCAGCTTTTCTCTGGTCTCCTACAATGAGCAGTTCTTC
CDR3: CASSFSLVSYNEQFF

D: TRBD1
length: 13
V: TRBV29-1
J: TRBJ1-2
size: NA
DNA: TGCAGCGTTATCACAGGGGGACCGTATGGCTACACCTTC
CDR3: CSVITGGPYGYTF

D: TRBD2
length: 16
V: TRBV2
J: TRBJ2-2
size: NA
DNA: TGTGCCAGCAGCGCCCTAGCGGGGGCGACCCCCGGGGAGCTGTTTTTT
CDR3: CASSALAGATPGELFF

D: NA
length: 18
V: TRBV27
J: TRBJ1-5
size: NA
DNA: TGTGCCAGCAGTACCCGACAGGTACCGTACAATAGCAATCAGCCCCAGCATTTT
CDR3: CASSTRQVPYNSNQPQHF

D: NA
length: 13
V: TRBV28
J: TRBJ1-1
size: NA
DNA: TGTGCCAGCTGGCGGGCTTTGAACACTGAAGCTTTCTTT
CDR3: CASWRALNTEAFF

D: TRBD2
length: 15
V: TRBV7-3
J: TRBJ2-3
size: NA
DNA: TGTGCCAGCAGCTTAGATAGCGGGGGCACAGATACGCAGTATTTT
CDR3: CASSLDSGGTDTQYF

D: NA
length: 14
V: TRBV11-2
J: TRBJ2-2
size: NA
DNA: TGTGCCAGCAGCCGCAGGGCGTCGGCCGGGGAGCTGTTTTTT
CDR3: CASSRRASAGELFF

D: NA
length: 14
V: TRBV7-9
J: TRBJ1-1
size: few
DNA: TGTGCCAGCAGCGTGGTTCGTAGGCCCACTGAAGCTTTCTTT
CDR3: CASSVVRRPTEAFF